This TCR beta chain came from a study of blood T cell repertoires in COVID-19. As for the study in general: COVID-19 samples collected from the United States, Italy and Spain covered acute and convalescent phases. Sources were T cells, B-cell-depleted T cells, or PBMCs; the material itself was cDNA or gDNA.

As processed by the authors: Amplifying reference gene primers gave estimates of nucleated cell counts. Sequenced by immunoSEQ multiplex PCR; TCRdb stores in-frame clones only, minus some. V and J calls and clone size are as listed in that table; D and trimming were resolved from the DNA. The sample records over 100,000 clones, roughly 82% being singletons. This clone occurred a few times. J gave up 5 bases and V 8 bases, and 8 bases lay outside the gene matches. The CDR3 length is 14 residues. Per germline, CDR1 SEHNR and CDR2 FQNEAQ (reference sequence). This chain joins TRBV7-9 and TRBJ2-1; 8 bases match TRBD1. The sequence derives from a human donor in a cohort sampled during active COVID-19. The source material was peripheral blood. As DNA, the CDR3 is TGTGCCAGCCGGCAGGGGGCTGGGGACAATGAGCAGTTCTTC. It specifies CASRQGAGDNEQFF. The variable domain in full, with the rest retrieved from reference TRBV7-9 and TRBJ2-1, is DTGVSQNPRHKITKRGQNVTFRCDPISEHNRLYWYRQTLGQGPEFLTYFQNEAQLEKSRLLSDRFSAERPKGSFSTLEIQRTEQGDSAMYLCASRQGAGDNEQFFGPGTRLTVL.